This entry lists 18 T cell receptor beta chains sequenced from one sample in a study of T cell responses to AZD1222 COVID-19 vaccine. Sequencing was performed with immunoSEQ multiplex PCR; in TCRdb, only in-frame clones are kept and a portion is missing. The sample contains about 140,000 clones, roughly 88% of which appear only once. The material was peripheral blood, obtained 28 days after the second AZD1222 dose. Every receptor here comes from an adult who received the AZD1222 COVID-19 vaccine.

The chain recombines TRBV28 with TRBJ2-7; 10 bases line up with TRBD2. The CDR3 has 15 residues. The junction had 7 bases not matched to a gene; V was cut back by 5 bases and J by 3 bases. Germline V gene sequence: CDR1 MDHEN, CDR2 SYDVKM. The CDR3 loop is CASSPAGGPVYEQYF. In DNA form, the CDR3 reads TGTGCCAGCAGTCCAGCGGGGGGGCCGGTCTACGAGCAGTACTTC.

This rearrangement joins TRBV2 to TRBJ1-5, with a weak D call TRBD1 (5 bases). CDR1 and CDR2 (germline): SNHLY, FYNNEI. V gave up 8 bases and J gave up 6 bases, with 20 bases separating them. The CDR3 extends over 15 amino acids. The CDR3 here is CASRPDGGYVQPQHF. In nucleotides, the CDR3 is TGTGCCAGCCGACCGGATGGGGGTTATGTTCAGCCCCAGCATTTT. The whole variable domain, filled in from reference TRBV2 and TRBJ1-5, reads EPEVTQTPSHQVTQMGQEVILRCVPISNHLYFYWYRQILGQKVEFLVSFYNNEISEKSEIFDDQFSVERPDGSNFTLKIRSTKLEDSAMYFCASRPDGGYVQPQHFGDGTRLSIL.

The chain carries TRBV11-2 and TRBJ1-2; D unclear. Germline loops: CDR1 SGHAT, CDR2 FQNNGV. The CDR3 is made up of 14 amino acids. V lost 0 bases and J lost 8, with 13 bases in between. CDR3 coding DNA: TGTGCCAGCAGCTTAGATTACGCGTCCTTAGGCTACACCTTC. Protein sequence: CASSLDYASLGYTF.

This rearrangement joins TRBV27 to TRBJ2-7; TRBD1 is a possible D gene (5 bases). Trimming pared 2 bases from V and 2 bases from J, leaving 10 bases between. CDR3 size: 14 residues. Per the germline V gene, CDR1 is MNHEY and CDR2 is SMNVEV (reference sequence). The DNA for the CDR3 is TGTGCCAGCAGTTTAGCAGGGCGTCCCTACGAGCAGTACTTC. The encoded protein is CASSLAGRPYEQYF.

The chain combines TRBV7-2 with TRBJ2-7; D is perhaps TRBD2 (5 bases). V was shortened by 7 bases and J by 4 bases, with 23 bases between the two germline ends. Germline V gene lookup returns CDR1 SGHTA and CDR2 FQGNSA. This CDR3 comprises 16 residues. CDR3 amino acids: CASTPTWESGSYEQYF. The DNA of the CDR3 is TGTGCCAGCACCCCGACCTGGGAGTCAGGTTCGTACGAGCAGTACTTC.

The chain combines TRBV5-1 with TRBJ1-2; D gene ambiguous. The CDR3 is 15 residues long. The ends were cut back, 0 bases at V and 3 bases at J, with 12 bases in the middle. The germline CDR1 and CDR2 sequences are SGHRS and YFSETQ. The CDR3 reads CASSLAGRDHYGYTF. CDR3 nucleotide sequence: TGCGCCAGCAGCTTGGCGGGCAGAGACCACTATGGCTACACCTTC.

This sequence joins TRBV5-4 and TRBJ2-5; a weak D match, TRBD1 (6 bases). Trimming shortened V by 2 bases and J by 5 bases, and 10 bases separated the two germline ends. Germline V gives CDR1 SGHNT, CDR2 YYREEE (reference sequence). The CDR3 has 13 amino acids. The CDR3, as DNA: TGTGCCAGCAGCTTACAGGGTTGGGAGACCCAGTACTTC. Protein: CASSLQGWETQYF. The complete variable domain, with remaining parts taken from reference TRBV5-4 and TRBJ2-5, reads ETGVTQSPTHLIKTRGQQVTLRCSSQSGHNTVSWYQQALGQGPQFIFQYYREEENGRGNFPPRFSGLQFPNYSSELNVNALELDDSALYLCASSLQGWETQYFGPGTRLLVL.

CDR3 amino acids: CASSMFVRGYSRSSYNEQFF. The CDR3 DNA reads as TGTGCCAGTAGTATGTTCGTCAGGGGGTACTCACGCAGCTCCTACAATGAGCAGTTCTTC. The chain carries TRBV19 and TRBJ2-1; 7 bases are shared with TRBD1. The CDR3 consists of 20 residues. Germline loops: CDR1 LNHDA, CDR2 SQIVND (reference sequence). V shed 3 bases, J shed 0 bases, and the junction held 17 bases outside the gene matches.

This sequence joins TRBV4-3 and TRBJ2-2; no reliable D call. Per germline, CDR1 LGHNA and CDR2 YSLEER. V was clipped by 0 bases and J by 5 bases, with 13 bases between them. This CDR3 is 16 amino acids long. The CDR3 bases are TGCGCCAGCAGCCAAGATCTGGGCAGGCAAACCGGGGAGCTGTTTTTT. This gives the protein CASSQDLGRQTGELFF.

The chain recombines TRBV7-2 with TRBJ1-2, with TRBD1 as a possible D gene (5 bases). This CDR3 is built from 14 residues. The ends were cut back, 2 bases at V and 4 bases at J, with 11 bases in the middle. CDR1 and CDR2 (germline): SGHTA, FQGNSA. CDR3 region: CASSLSQGPYGYTF. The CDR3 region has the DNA TGTGCCAGCAGCTTAAGCCAGGGCCCCTATGGCTACACCTTC.

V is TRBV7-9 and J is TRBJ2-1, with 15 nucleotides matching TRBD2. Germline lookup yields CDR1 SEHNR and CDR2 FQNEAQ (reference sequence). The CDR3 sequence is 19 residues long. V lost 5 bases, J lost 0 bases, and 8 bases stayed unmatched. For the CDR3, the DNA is TGTGCCAGCAGCCTAGGGGGACTAGCGGGAGGTGGCTCCTACAATGAGCAGTTCTTC. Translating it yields CASSLGGLAGGGSYNEQFF.

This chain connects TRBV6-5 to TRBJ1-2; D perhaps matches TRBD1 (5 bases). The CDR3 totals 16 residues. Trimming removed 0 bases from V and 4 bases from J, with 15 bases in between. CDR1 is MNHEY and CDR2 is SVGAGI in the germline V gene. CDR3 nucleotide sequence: TGTGCCAGCAGTTACTCGACCCAGGGCACCATCTATGGCTACACCTTC. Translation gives CASSYSTQGTIYGYTF.

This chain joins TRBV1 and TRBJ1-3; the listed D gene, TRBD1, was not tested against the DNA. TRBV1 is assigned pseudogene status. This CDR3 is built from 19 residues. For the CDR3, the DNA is TGCACCAGCAGCCAAGGTGGGACAGGAACCCCCTGCTCTGGAAACACCATATATTTT. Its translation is CTSSQGGTGTPCSGNTIYF.

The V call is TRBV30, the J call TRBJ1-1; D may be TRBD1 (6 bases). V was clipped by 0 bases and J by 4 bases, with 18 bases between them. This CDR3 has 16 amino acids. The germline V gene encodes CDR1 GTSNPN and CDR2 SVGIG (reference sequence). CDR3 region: CAWSVRSGLGATEAFF. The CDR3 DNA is TGTGCCTGGAGTGTACGTAGTGGTTTGGGGGCCACTGAAGCTTTCTTT.

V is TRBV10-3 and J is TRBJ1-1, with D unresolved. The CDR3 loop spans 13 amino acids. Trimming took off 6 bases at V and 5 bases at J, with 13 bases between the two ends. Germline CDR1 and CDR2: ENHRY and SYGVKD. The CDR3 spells CAIRGRERTEAFF. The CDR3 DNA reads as TGTGCCATCAGGGGGAGGGAGCGTACTGAAGCTTTCTTT.

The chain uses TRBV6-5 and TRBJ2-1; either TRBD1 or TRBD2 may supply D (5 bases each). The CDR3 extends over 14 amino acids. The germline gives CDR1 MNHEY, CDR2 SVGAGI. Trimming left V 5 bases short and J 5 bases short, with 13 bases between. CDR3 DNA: TGTGCCAGCAGTCGCGAGGGACGGAACAATGAGCAGTTCTTC. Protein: CASSREGRNNEQFF.

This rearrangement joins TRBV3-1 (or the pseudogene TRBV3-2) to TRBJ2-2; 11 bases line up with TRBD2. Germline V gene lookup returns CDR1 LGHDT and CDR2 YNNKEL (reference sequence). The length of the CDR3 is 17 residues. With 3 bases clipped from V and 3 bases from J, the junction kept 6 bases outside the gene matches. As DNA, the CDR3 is TGTGCCAGCAGCCAGCCCACTAGCGGGAGTCACACCGGGGAGCTGTTTTTT. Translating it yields CASSQPTSGSHTGELFF.

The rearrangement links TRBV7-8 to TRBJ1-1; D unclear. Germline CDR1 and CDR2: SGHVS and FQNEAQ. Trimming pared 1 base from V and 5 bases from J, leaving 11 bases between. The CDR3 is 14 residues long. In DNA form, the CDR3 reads TGTGCCAGCAGCTTAGGGGGAATAGGGACTGAAGCTTTCTTT. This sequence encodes CASSLGGIGTEAFF.